A single sample gave rise to the 8 T cell receptor beta chains below, sequenced in a study of shared clonotypes between healthy human individuals. Sequenced by immunoSEQ multiplex PCR; TCRdb stores in-frame clones only, minus some. The sample lists 550,000 to 650,000 clones, 90% to 97% occurring once. Only CD45RO-negative cells positively selected for CCR7 counted as naive CD8 cells, so terminally differentiated effector memory CD45RA+ cells were excluded. Sequenced: naive CD8+ T cells sorted from blood. The origin of the receptors is a young woman in good health.

This sequence joins TRBV27 and TRBJ1-1; no firm D call. The ends were cut back, 5 bases at V and 1 base at J, with 11 bases in the middle. The germline CDR1 and CDR2 sequences are MNHEY and SMNVEV (reference sequence). CDR3 length: 14 residues. The CDR3 DNA reads TGTGCCAGCAGTCCCCTCCCCGGGAACACTGAAGCTTTCTTT. Translating it yields CASSPLPGNTEAFF.

This chain connects TRBV13 to TRBJ1-3; D might be TRBD1 (5 bases). The ends were cut back, 5 bases at V and 3 bases at J, with 14 bases in the middle. The CDR3 is 15 residues long. The germline gives CDR1 PRHDT, CDR2 FYEKMQ (reference sequence). For the CDR3, the DNA is TGTGCCAGCAGCCAAGGGACTCCAGGTGGAAACACCATATATTTT. Its translation: CASSQGTPGGNTIYF.

The chain links TRBV4-1 to TRBJ1-2; 8 positions agree with TRBD1. The CDR3 is made up of 14 amino acids. V lost 2 bases, J lost 8 bases, and 7 bases stayed unmatched. From germline, CDR1 is MGHRA and CDR2 YSYEKL. The CDR3 DNA follows: TGCGCCAGCAGCCAAACAGGGGGGGTTGGAGGCTACACCTTC. It yields the protein CASSQTGGVGGYTF.

The V call is TRBV28, the J call TRBJ2-3; D possibly uses TRBD1 or TRBD2 (5 bases each). The CDR3 runs 18 residues. The germline CDR1 and CDR2 sequences are MDHEN and SYDVKM. Trimming cost V 1 base and J 3 bases, with 20 bases left between them. This chain's CDR3 is CASSLFPAEVEGTDTQYF. The CDR3, as DNA: TGTGCCAGCAGTTTATTCCCCGCGGAAGTTGAGGGGACAGATACGCAGTATTTT.

The genes are TRBV9 and TRBJ2-7; D is possibly TRBD2 (5 bases). Germline CDR1 is SGDLS and CDR2 is YYNGEE. V was clipped by 2 bases and J by 2 bases, with 14 bases between them. CDR3 length: 15 residues. CDR3 DNA sequence: TGTGCCAGCAGCGTGGAGGCTGGGGTACCCTACGAGCAGTACTTC. Amino acid sequence: CASSVEAGVPYEQYF.

This clone was detected once. V usage is TRBV20-1 and J usage is TRBJ2-1; 8 bases fit TRBD2. Germline V CDR1 and CDR2: DFQATT, SNEGSKA (reference sequence). This CDR3 region has 10 residues. V was clipped by 7 bases and J by 15 bases; unmatched bases: 8. The CDR3 DNA reads TGCAGTGTAGAAGCGGGGGCCCCGTTCTTC. Amino acids: CSVEAGAPFF.

This clone was counted between two and nine times. Other nucleotide sequences in the sample specify the same CDR3. The gene calls are TRBV9 and TRBJ2-1; D is undetermined. V was clipped by 0 bases and J by 8 bases, with 6 bases between them. This CDR3 region has 12 residues. Germline V gives CDR1 SGDLS, CDR2 YYNGEE. CDR3 DNA sequence: TGTGCCAGCAGCGTAGGTGGAGATGAGCAGTTCTTC. It is translated as CASSVGGDEQFF.

The CDR3 DNA reads TGTGCCAGCAGCCTGGACGGCAGGGTCTCCTACAATGAGCAGTTCTTC. This sequence encodes CASSLDGRVSYNEQFF. The gene calls are TRBV25-1 and TRBJ2-1; possible D gene TRBD1, 5 bases. Germline V gene lookup returns CDR1 MGHDK and CDR2 SYGVNS. CDR3 length: 16 residues. The V and J ends lost 6 bases and 0 bases respectively, with 15 bases between them.